The clone carrying this T cell receptor beta chain was found many times. Its antigen is currently unknown. The sample is drawn from a study of CD8 T cells in ankylosing spondylitis. Findings and limits, study-wide: Ankylosing spondylitis blood appeared to carry a characteristic TCR beta motif of roughly 8 highly homologous variants. Some motif variants were previously reported in reactive arthritis synovial fluid and blood.

MiXCR, run by TCRdb on the 5' RACE reads, gives a single entry per CDR3 protein. The sample carries hundreds of thousands of distinct CDR3 sequences, 8% to 9.5% recorded once. Between the trimmed V and J ends, which lost 1 base and 6 bases, there was a span of 11 bases. The CDR3 is made up of 14 amino acids. Germline lookup yields CDR1 KGHSH and CDR2 LQKENI. This sequence was found in a male donor with ankylosing spondylitis or in good health (not recorded which). The V gene is TRBV18, the J gene TRBJ2-3; D is undetermined. Specimen: blood, either unsorted or a sorted T cell fraction (not recorded which). Here the CDR3 reads CASSPLSSRDTQYF. As DNA, the CDR3 is TGTGCCAGCTCACCACTATCATCTCGGGATACGCAGTATTTT.